These 23 T cell receptor beta chains came from one sample sequenced in a study of T cell clonality in common variable immunodeficiency. Repertoires were generated with immunoSEQ multiplex PCR, while TCRdb's copy carries only in-frame clones and drops some. Sampling found roughly 57,000 clones, none seen once. Material: peripheral blood mononuclear cells. Receptors were obtained from a person between 18 and 75 years old in good health.

As for this clone: One base away lies a much larger clone, so this may be a sequencing read error. Coverage ceases 3 residues before the CDR3 finishes, and the germline J gene fills in the end. This sequence joins TRBV6-4 and TRBJ2-5; 9 nucleotides align to TRBD2. The CDR3 runs to 14 residues. Germline CDR1 MRHNA, CDR2 SNTAGT. The sequenced CDR3 bases are TGTGCCAGCAGTGAGACTAGCGGTACAGATACC. Translated: CASSETSGTDT. The entire CDR3 protein is CASSETSGTDTQYF.

Note on this clone: The read is 3 residues too short to cover the CDR3 end, so that end is filled in from the germline J gene. V gene TRBV7-9 combines with J gene TRBJ2-4, with 9 bases fitting TRBD1. Germline CDR1 SEHNR, CDR2 FQNEAQ (reference sequence). The CDR3 extends over 15 amino acids. CDR3 sequence reads: CASSSGTGIRDGQYF. The sequenced CDR3 bases are TGTGCCAGCAGCTCCGGGACAGGGATTCGGGATGGT.

In this sample, this clone turned up a few times. Sequencing ends 3 residues short of the CDR3 end; the germline J gene provides the rest. The chain joins TRBV19 to TRBJ1-2; possibly TRBD1 for D (6 bases). Looked up from germline, CDR1 is LNHDA and CDR2 is SQIVND (reference sequence). The CDR3 runs 15 residues. The CDR3 is CASSIDLRGPYDYTF. The part of the CDR3 DNA that was read is TGTGCCAGTAGTATAGATCTCAGGGGACCCTACGAC.

In its sample, this clone was seen many times. The read ends 3 residues early relative to the CDR3; the germline J gene fills the gap. The chain couples TRBV7-7 to TRBJ2-1; unclear D gene. The CDR3 runs to 13 residues. The V gene's germline CDR1 is SSHAT and CDR2 FNYEAQ (reference sequence). V was trimmed by 1 base and J by 2 bases, leaving 3 bases between them. CDR3 amino acids: CASSLGAYNEQFF. The sequenced CDR3 bases are TGTGCCAGCAGCTTAGGCGCCTACAATGAG. The whole variable domain, filled in from reference TRBV7-7 and TRBJ2-1, reads GAGVSQSPRYKVTKRGQDVTLRCDPISSHATLYWYQQALGQGPEFLTYFNYEAQPDKSGLPSDRFSAERPEGSISTLTIQRTEQRDSAMYRCASSLGAYNEQFFGPGTRLTVL.

This clone was seen many times. The read is 3 residues too short to cover the CDR3 end, so that end is filled in from the germline J gene. V is TRBV29-1 and J is TRBJ1-1; D gene ambiguous. The CDR3 is 11 amino acids. V was pared by 4 bases and J by 7 bases, with 10 bases between. Looked up from germline, CDR1 is SQVTM and CDR2 is ANQGSEA. The part of the CDR3 DNA that was read is TGCAGCGTTGCTGATGGCAATGAA. Translated: CSVADGNE. The CDR3 as a whole reads CSVADGNEAFF.

This clone was seen repeatedly, ten times or more. The read gets to within 3 residues of the CDR3 end, and the germline J gene fills in the rest. The same CDR3 is also encoded by other DNA sequences in this sample. The chain recombines TRBV19 with TRBJ1-3, with no clear D. The CDR3 length is 17 residues. Germline V gene data show CDR1 as LNHDA and CDR2 as SQIVND (reference sequence). V was trimmed by 0 bases and J by 0 bases, leaving 12 bases between them. Incomplete CDR3 DNA: TGTGCCAGTAGTATAGATGTGCAGGCGTCCTCTGGAAACACC. Translation gives CASSIDVQASSGNT. The entire CDR3 protein is CASSIDVQASSGNTIYF.

Many counts were recorded for this clone. The read ends 3 residues shy of where the CDR3 ends; the end is completed using the germline J gene. This sequence joins TRBV20-1 and TRBJ2-3; weak D call: TRBD2 (6 bases). CDR1 and CDR2 from the germline V gene are DFQATT and SNEGSKA (reference sequence). Trimming removed 5 bases from V and 5 bases from J, with 17 bases in between. This CDR3 has 14 residues. CDR3 bases read: TGCAGTGCTCGGAGGGACTTCCGTATAGATACG. Encoded protein: CSARRDFRIDT. The CDR3, in full, reads CSARRDFRIDTQYF.

This clone was found many times. The CDR3 end falls 3 residues outside the read, so it is completed with the germline J gene. This rearrangement joins TRBV20-1 to TRBJ2-3; D may be TRBD2 (5 bases). CDR1 is DFQATT and CDR2 is SNEGSKA in the germline V gene (reference sequence). V gave up 3 bases and J gave up 2 bases, with 9 bases separating them. This CDR3 region has 13 residues. CDR3 DNA, as far as it was read: TGCAGTGCTAGCGGGGAATACACAGATACG. This encodes CSASGEYTDT. The whole CDR3 protein reads CSASGEYTDTQYF.

This clone was seen many times. Read coverage stops 3 residues before the CDR3 terminus; the germline J gene supplies the remainder. This rearrangement joins TRBV20-1 to TRBJ1-2, with TRBD1 identical over 7 bases. V shed 1 base, J shed 0 bases, and the junction held 8 bases outside the gene matches. Germline V gives CDR1 DFQATT, CDR2 SNEGSKA (reference sequence). CDR3 size: 16 residues. The CDR3 loop reads CSARVTHRGTNYGYTF. The sequenced part of the CDR3 DNA is TGCAGTGCTAGAGTTACCCACAGGGGAACTAACTATGGC.

This clone has at least ten counts. Read sequence stops 3 residues before the CDR3 end, and the germline J gene provides the missing end. V and J are TRBV28 and TRBJ2-1; 7 bases map to TRBD2. CDR1 and CDR2 (germline): MDHEN, SYDVKM. Germline trimming cut 4 bases from V and 3 bases from J; bases unmatched to any gene: 15. This CDR3 is built from 18 residues. The CDR3 region is CASSSSGRRGLRYNEQFF. Incomplete CDR3 DNA: TGTGCCAGCAGTTCGTCGGGGCGGCGGGGACTACGCTACAATGAG.

This clone has a count of ten or more. The CDR3 end is not reached by the read, which stops 3 residues before it; the germline J gene fills it in. This chain uses TRBV6-2 or TRBV6-3 with TRBJ2-3; TRBD2 agrees at 14 bases. From germline, CDR1 is MNHEY and CDR2 SVGEGT. Trimming at V came to 0 bases and at J to 4 bases, leaving 3 bases not matched to a gene. The CDR3 consists of 17 residues. CDR3 DNA, as far as it was read: TGTGCCAGCAGTTACTCGACTAGCGGGGGGGAGGCAGATACG. It encodes CASSYSTSGGEADT. The full CDR3 reads CASSYSTSGGEADTQYF.

At least ten counts were recorded for this clone. The read ends 3 residues shy of where the CDR3 ends; the end is completed using the germline J gene. The chain couples TRBV7-2 to TRBJ2-5; D might be TRBD1 (5 bases). Trimming took 5 bases from V and 2 from J, leaving 9 bases between them. Looked up from germline, CDR1 is SGHTA and CDR2 is FQGNSA. This CDR3 has 13 amino acids. The sequenced CDR3 bases are TGTGCCAGCAGCCCCGACAGACAAGAGACC. This sequence encodes CASSPDRQET. The entire CDR3 protein is CASSPDRQETQYF.

This clone occurred many times. The read finishes 3 residues shy of the CDR3 end, and the germline J gene is used to complete it. The chain combines TRBV30 with TRBJ2-2, with 9 bases matching TRBD1. CDR1 is GTSNPN and CDR2 is SVGIG in the germline V gene (reference sequence). The CDR3 has 15 amino acids. CDR3 DNA, as far as it was read: TGTGCCTGGCAGAAGGCCGGGACAGGGCTCGAAAAG. Translation gives CAWQKAGTGLEK. The CDR3 in its entirety is CAWQKAGTGLEKLFF.

This clone came up many times. The read stops 3 residues short of the end of the CDR3; the missing end is completed from the germline J gene. V gene TRBV18 combines with J gene TRBJ1-1; 7 nucleotides match TRBD1. The CDR3 contains 16 residues. Germline V lookup: CDR1 KGHSH, CDR2 LQKENI. V lost 2 bases, J lost 0 bases, and 6 bases stayed unmatched. This chain's CDR3 is CASSPGATGMNTEAFF. The DNA read from the CDR3 is TGTGCCAGCTCACCAGGTGCGACAGGGATGAACACTGAA.

This clone was detected ten times or more. The read finishes 3 residues shy of the CDR3 end, and the germline J gene is used to complete it. The chain combines TRBV6-1 with TRBJ2-5, with D possibly matching TRBD2 (7 bases). The germline gives CDR1 MNHNS, CDR2 SASEGT. V was trimmed by 0 bases and J by 5 bases, leaving 16 bases between them. This CDR3 spans 16 amino acids. CDR3 residues: CASSEASLGGPETQYF. CDR3 DNA (partial): TGTGCCAGCAGTGAAGCTTCCCTGGGGGGGCCGGAGACC.

This clone showed up many times. The observed sequence ends 3 residues before the CDR3 terminus, with the missing tail filled in from the germline J gene. V and J are TRBV4-1 and TRBJ1-2; possible D gene TRBD1, 6 bases. Germline V lookup: CDR1 MGHRA, CDR2 YSYEKL. The CDR3 covers 15 residues. The CDR3 DNA, read in part, is TGCGCCAGCAGCCAATTGGTGCGGGGGGGCTTCGGC. Its protein is CASSQLVRGGFG. Given in full, the CDR3 is CASSQLVRGGFGYTF.

This clone appeared many times. The read terminates 3 residues before the CDR3 end, so the remaining end is supplied by the germline J gene. The chain links TRBV18 to TRBJ2-6; maybe TRBD2 (6 bases). V lost 4 bases to trimming and J lost 5 bases, with 15 bases between them. This CDR3 is 16 amino acids long. Germline V gives CDR1 KGHSH, CDR2 LQKENI. The CDR3 DNA, read in part, is TGTGCCAGCTCACGGGGGGTGTCTGACCGGGCCAACGTC. Translated: CASSRGVSDRANV. The whole CDR3 protein is CASSRGVSDRANVLTF.

This clone was seen repeatedly, ten times or more. From the germline J gene comes the end of the CDR3, since the read stops 3 residues before it. The chain is built from TRBV6-1 and TRBJ2-2; D perhaps matches TRBD1 (7 bases). In germline, CDR1 is MNHNS, CDR2 SASEGT. The ends were cut back, 1 base at V and 4 bases at J, with 10 bases in the middle. The CDR3 consists of 15 residues. Here the CDR3 reads CASSEGGTATGELFF. CDR3 DNA, as far as it was read: TGTGCCAGCAGTGAAGGCGGGACAGCCACCGGGGAG.

This clone was picked up many times. With the read ending 3 residues before the CDR3 end, the germline J gene is used to fill in that end. The V and J genes are TRBV7-9 and TRBJ2-5; possible D gene TRBD1, 7 bases. Germline CDR1 is SEHNR and CDR2 is FQNEAQ (reference sequence). The V end was cut by 5 bases, the J end by 5 bases, with 15 bases between. The CDR3 has 14 residues. CDR3 bases read: TGTGCCAGCAGCGACAGGGCGGGGTGGGAGACC. Translated, it gives CASSDRAGWET. The entire CDR3 protein reads CASSDRAGWETQYF.

In its sample, this clone was seen many times. The read comes to an end 3 residues before the CDR3 does, leaving the germline J gene to fill in the end. V is TRBV19 and J is TRBJ1-1; tentative D call: TRBD1 (6 bases). CDR1 and CDR2 (germline): LNHDA, SQIVND (reference sequence). Trimming cost V 7 bases and J 3 bases, with 15 bases left between them. This CDR3 has 14 residues. CDR3 DNA (partial): TGTGCCAGTAAGAACAGGGATGTACACACTGAA. This codes for CASKNRDVHTE. The full CDR3 protein reads CASKNRDVHTEAFF.

Concerning this clone: A much larger clone is a single base away; this may be a read error. The sequenced fragment ends 3 residues before the CDR3 boundary, so the rest is inferred from the germline J gene. The V and J genes are TRBV6-2 or TRBV6-3 and TRBJ1-5; D is ambiguous. The CDR3 consists of 13 residues. CDR1 is MNHEY, CDR2 SVGEGT, per germline. CDR3 DNA, as far as it was read: TGTACCAGCACCCCAAGCGGTAATCAGCCC. Its translation: CTSTPSGNQP. The CDR3 reads in full as CTSTPSGNQPQHF.

This clone was observed a few times. The CDR3 end is not reached by the read, which stops 3 residues before it; the germline J gene fills it in. This rearrangement joins TRBV18 to TRBJ1-2; possibly TRBD1 for D (5 bases). Germline V gene lookup returns CDR1 KGHSH and CDR2 LQKENI. CDR3 length: 16 amino acids. CDR3 bases read: TGTGCCAGCTCACCCCCTGGACTAGCGGGGCACAATGAC. Its protein is CASSPPGLAGHND. The complete CDR3 protein is CASSPPGLAGHNDYTF.

This clone was seen ten or more times. From the germline J gene comes the end of the CDR3, since the read stops 3 residues before it. This sequence joins TRBV6-2 or TRBV6-3 and TRBJ1-2; 9 nucleotides agree with TRBD1. Germline assignment: CDR1 MNHEY and CDR2 SVGEGT. This CDR3 comprises 15 residues. Trimming at V came to 6 bases and at J to 3 bases, leaving 8 bases not matched to a gene. The CDR3 sequence is CASSYPGQGHYGYTF. The CDR3 bases that were read are TGTGCCAGCAGCTACCCGGGACAGGGACACTATGGC.